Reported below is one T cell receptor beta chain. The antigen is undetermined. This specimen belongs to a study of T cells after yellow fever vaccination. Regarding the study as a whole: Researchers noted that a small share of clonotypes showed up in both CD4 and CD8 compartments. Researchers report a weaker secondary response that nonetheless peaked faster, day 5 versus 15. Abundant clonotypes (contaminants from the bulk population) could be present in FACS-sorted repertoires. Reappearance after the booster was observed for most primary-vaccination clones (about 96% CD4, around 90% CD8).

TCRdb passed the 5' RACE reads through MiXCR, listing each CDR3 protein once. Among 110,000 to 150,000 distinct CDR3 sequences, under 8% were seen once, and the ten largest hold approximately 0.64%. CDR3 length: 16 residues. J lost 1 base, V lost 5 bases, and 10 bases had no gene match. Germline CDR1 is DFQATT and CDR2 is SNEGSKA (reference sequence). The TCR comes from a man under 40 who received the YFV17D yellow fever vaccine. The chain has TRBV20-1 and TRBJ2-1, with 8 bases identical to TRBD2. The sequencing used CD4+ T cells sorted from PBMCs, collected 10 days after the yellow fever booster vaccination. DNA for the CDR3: TGCAGTGCTCTAACCAGAGCGGGAGAGTCCTACAATGAGCAGTTCTTC. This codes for CSALTRAGESYNEQFF.